One sample yielded the 22 T cell receptor beta chains listed below, sequenced in a study of human T cells and chemical hapten exposure. Time point defined: patch test 2, 6 weeks after DPC sensitization. Treatment meaning: therapeutic diphenylcyclopropenone sensitization with weekly scalp DPC. TCRdb fed the RACE reads into MiXCR, producing one record per CDR3 protein. The sample lists 360,000 or so distinct CDR3 sequences, about 6% seen once, with 5% to 6% in the top ten. Here the sequenced sample was whole blood, taken in connection with sensitization to the hapten diphenylcyclopropenone (DPC). Receptors were obtained from a young woman with alopecia areata. Some clones in this sample may be carry-over from other donors' samples.

The V gene is TRBV6-5, the J gene TRBJ1-5; D is perhaps TRBD1 (6 bases). Trimming pared 0 bases from V and 6 bases from J, leaving 18 bases between. Germline V gene sequence: CDR1 MNHEY, CDR2 SVGAGI. The CDR3 is made up of 17 amino acids. DNA for the CDR3: TGTGCCAGCAGTTACTCGATTCCAGGGGCTCCCAGTCAGCCCCAGCATTTT. Amino acids: CASSYSIPGAPSQPQHF.

This chain connects TRBV3-1 to TRBJ2-1; no clear D gene. V dropped 6 bases and J dropped 3 bases, with 9 bases sitting between them. This CDR3 spans 13 amino acids. Looked up from germline, CDR1 is LGHDT and CDR2 is YNNKEL (reference sequence). The CDR3 sequence: CASRATLYNEQFF. CDR3 bases: TGTGCCAGCAGGGCTACCCTCTACAATGAGCAGTTCTTC.

This clonotype was seen repeatedly, ten times or more. This chain joins TRBV6-2 or TRBV6-3 and TRBJ1-5, with D possibly TRBD1 on 5 matching bases. The CDR3 has 12 amino acids. CDR1 is MNHEY and CDR2 is SVGEGT in the germline V gene. The V and J ends lost 7 bases and 2 bases respectively, with 6 bases between them. This CDR3 is CASTGRNQPQHF. DNA for the CDR3: TGTGCCAGCACAGGGCGCAATCAGCCCCAGCATTTT.

J is TRBJ2-3 and V is TRBV18; 9 bases agree with TRBD2. CDR1 and CDR2 (germline): KGHSH, LQKENI. The V and J ends lost 2 bases and 2 bases, in that order; junction bases with no gene match: 5. The CDR3 covers 16 residues. The CDR3 nucleotides read TGTGCCAGCTCACCATTCGCTAGCGGGGACACAGATACGCAGTATTTT. Amino acid sequence: CASSPFASGDTDTQYF. The whole variable domain, remainder taken from reference TRBV18 and TRBJ2-3, is NAGVMQNPRHLVRRRGQEARLRCSPMKGHSHVYWYRQLPEEGLKFMVYLQKENIIDESGMPKERFSAEFPKEGPSILRIQQVVRGDSAAYFCASSPFASGDTDTQYFGPGTRLTVL.

This clonotype came up a few times. This chain connects TRBV4-1 to TRBJ1-1, with D unclear. Germline V CDR1 and CDR2: MGHRA, YSYEKL. Deletions cut 0 bases from V and 4 bases from J, with 18 bases between. The CDR3 covers 17 residues. The CDR3 nucleotides are TGCGCCAGCAGCCAAGATCCCAGTGGGGAGGTCGTCACTGAAGCTTTCTTT. The encoded protein is CASSQDPSGEVVTEAFF.

This clonotype was seen a handful of times. The CDR3 loop reads CASSGLAGVDTGELFF. DNA of the CDR3: TGTGCCAGCAGCGGCCTGGCAGGGGTGGACACCGGGGAGCTGTTTTTT. The rearrangement joins TRBV5-5 to TRBJ2-2, with D perhaps TRBD1 (6 bases). V lost 4 bases and J lost 3, with 16 bases in between. This CDR3 has 16 amino acids. In germline, CDR1 is SGHKS, CDR2 YYEKEE (reference sequence).

This clonotype was seen a few times. The rearrangement links TRBV7-2 to TRBJ2-2; tentatively, D is TRBD1 or TRBD2 (5 bases each). This CDR3 has 15 residues. Trimming pared 1 base from V and 15 bases from J, leaving 21 bases between. Germline-derived CDR1 and CDR2 are SGHTA and FQGNSA. The CDR3 DNA follows: TGTGCCAGCAGCTTAGAGTCCCGAGGGGCCGGAACGGTGTTTTTT. Protein sequence: CASSLESRGAGTVFF.

The sample holds a few counts of this clonotype. The chain joins TRBV7-9 to TRBJ2-3, with D perhaps matching TRBD2 (5 bases). CDR3 size: 15 residues. Between the trimmed V and J ends, which lost 5 bases and 4 bases, there was a span of 16 bases. Germline assignment: CDR1 SEHNR and CDR2 FQNEAQ (reference sequence). This CDR3 is CASSRASNGADTQYF. The CDR3 DNA sequence: TGTGCCAGCAGCCGAGCCTCAAACGGGGCAGATACGCAGTATTTT.

On this clonotype itself: A much more abundant neighbour one base away suggests this may be a read error. The rearrangement joins TRBV7-2 to TRBJ1-2; TRBD1 agrees at 9 bases. The length of the CDR3 is 16 residues. Per the germline V gene, CDR1 is SGHTA and CDR2 is FQGNSA. Germline trimming cut 5 bases from V and 8 bases from J; bases unmatched to any gene: 15. This chain's CDR3 is CASSNGGDRASGGYTF. In DNA form, the CDR3 reads TGTGCCAGCAGCAACGGCGGGGACAGGGCGTCGGGCGGCTACACCTTC. Complete variable domain (other parts from reference TRBV7-2 and TRBJ1-2): GAGVSQSPSNKVTEKGKDVELRCDPISGHTALYWYRQSLGQGLEFLIYFQGNSAPDKSGLPSDRFSAERTGGSVSTLTIQRTQQEDSAVYLCASSNGGDRASGGYTFGSGTRLTVV.

There are a few counts of this clonotype. V and J are TRBV12-5 and TRBJ1-1; D might be TRBD1 (6 bases). The CDR3 has 15 residues. V lost 0 bases to trimming and J lost 10 bases, with 18 bases between them. Germline loops: CDR1 LGHNT, CDR2 FRNRAP. The CDR3 here is CASGLVATGLLTAFF. The CDR3 coding sequence is TGTGCTAGTGGTTTGGTAGCGACAGGTCTGTTAACAGCTTTCTTT.

The rearrangement links TRBV7-8 to TRBJ2-1, with D tentatively TRBD2 (6 bases). Germline CDR1 and CDR2: SGHVS and FQNEAQ. This CDR3 comprises 16 residues. The germline V and J ends were trimmed by 1 base and 7 bases, with 17 bases remaining between them. DNA of the CDR3: TGTGCCAGCAGCTTAGTGGGGGGAACCGTGAGTAATGAGCAGTTCTTC. Translation gives CASSLVGGTVSNEQFF.

There are many counts of this clonotype. The rearrangement links TRBV6-2 or TRBV6-3 to TRBJ1-2; D not resolved. Germline CDR1 is MNHEY and CDR2 is SVGEGT. Between the trimmed V and J ends, which lost 2 bases and 4 bases, there was a span of 8 bases. CDR3 size: 13 residues. CDR3 in amino acids: CASSYGSFYGYTF. The CDR3 DNA is TGTGCCAGCAGTTACGGCAGTTTCTATGGCTACACCTTC.

The chain couples TRBV11-2 to TRBJ1-4; no clear D. Trimming took off 1 base at V and 3 bases at J, with 6 bases between the two ends. CDR1 is SGHAT, CDR2 FQNNGV, per germline. CDR3 size: 14 residues. The CDR3, as DNA: TGTGCCAGCAGCTTAGCTCACGCTAATGAAAAACTGTTTTTT. Translation: CASSLAHANEKLFF.

The table lists this clonotype with many counts. The V gene is TRBV4-2, the J gene TRBJ1-4; 8 bases align to TRBD1. Germline V gene data show CDR1 as LGHNA and CDR2 as YNFKEQ. The CDR3 extends over 22 amino acids. V lost 4 bases to trimming and J lost 8 bases; unmatched junction nucleotides: 30. The CDR3 sequence: CASSLGPGQARTSDYGSEKLFF. In nucleotides, the CDR3 is TGTGCCAGCAGCCTGGGACCGGGACAGGCAAGGACGTCCGACTATGGCTCCGAAAAACTGTTTTTT.

This clonotype was counted a few times. This sequence joins TRBV27 and TRBJ1-1; D gene unclear. Germline V lookup: CDR1 MNHEY, CDR2 SMNVEV (reference sequence). CDR3 size: 13 residues. Trimming cost V 1 base and J 3 bases, with 6 bases left between them. The CDR3 protein is CASSLYWYTEAFF. The CDR3 DNA reads TGTGCCAGCAGTTTATACTGGTACACTGAAGCTTTCTTT.

This clonotype was recorded at least ten times. This chain links TRBV7-9 with TRBJ1-1; no clear D gene. CDR1 SEHNR and CDR2 FQNEAQ come from the germline V gene (reference sequence). V shed 6 bases and J shed 3 bases, with 17 bases lying between them. The CDR3 runs to 15 residues. In nucleotides, the CDR3 is TGTGCCAGCAGTCTAGAGACGGAAGAGCACACTGAAGCTTTCTTT. Its translation is CASSLETEEHTEAFF.

The V and J genes are TRBV20-1 and TRBJ1-2; no clear D. Germline loops: CDR1 DFQATT, CDR2 SNEGSKA (reference sequence). Trimming took 0 bases from V and 7 from J, leaving 18 bases between them. This CDR3 spans 15 amino acids. CDR3 protein: CSARDKAAGVLGYTF. The CDR3 DNA is TGCAGTGCTAGAGATAAGGCAGCCGGGGTTCTTGGCTACACCTTC.

This clonotype was counted many times. The rearrangement joins TRBV9 to TRBJ1-1; D is ambiguous. The CDR3 extends over 13 amino acids. Trimming pared 4 bases from V and 1 base from J, leaving 8 bases between. Per germline, CDR1 SGDLS and CDR2 YYNGEE. CDR3: CASSPSPNTEAFF. As DNA, the CDR3 is TGTGCCAGCAGCCCCAGCCCGAACACTGAAGCTTTCTTT.

The table lists this clonotype with many counts. The rearrangement joins TRBV3-1 to TRBJ1-1, with 9 bases matching TRBD1. The J segment lost 0 bases and the V segment lost 0 bases, leaving 8 bases of the junction unmatched. CDR1 LGHDT and CDR2 YNNKEL come from the germline V gene (reference sequence). The CDR3 spans 18 residues. The CDR3 coding sequence is TGTGCCAGCAGCCAAGATCCCCGGGACAGGGTTATGAACACTGAAGCTTTCTTT. This translates into CASSQDPRDRVMNTEAFF.

This clonotype has ten or more counts. The chain recombines TRBV6-2 or TRBV6-3 with TRBJ1-5; D uncertain. CDR1 and CDR2 from the germline V gene are MNHEY and SVGEGT. This CDR3 is built from 13 residues. V was clipped by 0 bases and J by 5 bases, with 5 bases between them. This CDR3 is CASSYSIYQPQHF. CDR3 DNA: TGTGCCAGCAGTTACTCGATATATCAGCCCCAGCATTTT.

This clonotype was seen only a few times. This chain links TRBV18 with TRBJ1-1; no clear D gene. The CDR3 loop spans 14 amino acids. Germline V gene sequence: CDR1 KGHSH, CDR2 LQKENI. Deletions cut 3 bases from V and 5 bases from J, with 13 bases between. CDR3 amino acids: CASSPNDGRTEAFF. CDR3 coding DNA: TGTGCCAGCTCACCGAATGATGGGAGAACTGAAGCTTTCTTT.

This clonotype came up a few times. The J gene is TRBJ2-1, the V gene TRBV10-3; TRBD2 agrees at 8 bases. The CDR3 runs to 14 residues. V was clipped by 0 bases and J by 12 bases; unmatched bases: 7. Germline lookup yields CDR1 ENHRY and CDR2 SYGVKD. The chain's CDR3 is CAISESPAGDTQFF. In DNA, the CDR3 is TGTGCCATCAGTGAGTCTCCAGCGGGGGATACGCAGTTCTTC.